This entry is about one T cell receptor (beta chain). Its antigen is unknown. No much larger clone is present one base from it, and per-base qualities are unavailable. The protocol used for the library was 5' RACE. TCRdb records Illumina HiSeq 2000 as the sequencer. A universal primer binding site was added through template switching, and the final cDNA carried a unique molecular identifier so that TCR cDNA molecules could be counted accurately. Specific primers in the conserved constant-segment region were used to synthesize first-strand cDNA for the TCR alpha and beta chains. To control for contamination, each cDNA library was double barcoded with a SMART-Mk sample barcode plus Illumina barcodes. Two successive PCR steps introduced TruSeq adapter sequences along with Illumina sample barcodes. Sequencing of the TCR alpha and beta cDNA libraries was done on the Illumina HiSeq platform using custom primers. As for the authors' bioinformatics: MiGEC processed the raw reads to extract unique molecular identifiers, while MiXCR was used to determine the CDR3 positions. Recombination models were inferred per individual with the repgenHMM and IGoR tools using an EM algorithm. The analysis of shared clonotypes was done with the tcR package in R, with sharing normalized by the product of cloneset sizes. To study raw recombination free of thymic and clonal selection effects, out-of-frame nonproductive sequences were analyzed. The public sequencing data were trimmed at Q25 with fastp and processed into clonotypes with MiXCR by TCRdb, which kept only in-frame beta chains. Every CDR3 protein is listed once, alongside the most common genes and DNA of its rows. The V and J calls come from TCRdb's annotation, not from the publication. Within this sample are roughly 1,500,000 distinct CDR3 sequences, with around 33% of them counted one time only. About 0.27% of the sample is in the top ten clones.

The record originates from a study of identical twins (TCRdb year 2016). For the study in its entirety: To test whether fetal clonotypes persist, this study deep-sequenced TCR alpha and beta repertoires from monozygotic twins, from unrelated adults of various ages, and from cord blood. Replicate twin experiments were performed at different times using different library preparation protocols to rule out contamination. What the work shows at the level of the full study, not this receptor alone: Fewer insertions were carried by abundant cord blood beta clonotypes; a weaker similar trend was observed in young adult naive repertoires, while no such trend was observed in memory repertoires. Because the same donors could not be followed over many years, conclusions were based on cross-sectional statistical analysis. In monozygotic twins, out-of-frame TCR alpha sharing was systematically underestimated by recombination models, although the models agreed with sharing between unrelated individuals. Out-of-frame TCR alpha sequences shared between twins showed an excess of low generation-probability sequences compared with coincidental sharing between unrelated individuals. In beta out-of-frame sequences, excess twin sharing was weaker, because having fewer shared sequences lowered the signal-to-noise ratio. Zero-insertion analyses could be partly confounded by invariant T cells such as MAIT and iNKT, although diverse VJ usage argued against such confounding for most clonotypes.

All donors were healthy Caucasians. This sequence originates from a newborn girl in good health. The sample taken for sequencing was cord blood.

In nucleotide form, the sequence is TGTGCCAGCAGTCTCACCTCGGACCTTAATCAGCCCCAGCATTTT. This is translated as CASSLTSDLNQPQHF. The V and J segments used are TRBV28 and TRBJ1-5; the D gene is unclear. Including the terminal cysteine and phenylalanine, the CDR3 comprises 15 residues. Only CDR3 DNA remains: 45 bases, in frame from the first base. Between the V and J ends, shortened by 5 bases and 4 bases respectively, the junction contains 15 bases. Sequences MDHEN (CDR1) and SYDVKM (CDR2) are obtained from the germline V gene.